Listed below are T cell receptor beta chains from one sample, sequenced in a study of siplizumab effects on memory and regulatory T cells. These receptors are not linked to any known antigen. Measured with immunoSEQ multiplex PCR; TCRdb has only the in-frame clones, and not every one. The table has roughly 11,000 clones, approximately 45% seen once. Sequences were obtained from CFSE-low (dividing) CD8+ T cells sorted from an allogeneic mixed lymphocyte reaction. These receptors were collected from a human donor in good health; the cells came from an allogeneic mixed lymphocyte reaction. Some clones in this sample may be carry-over from other donors' samples. Both conserved end residues are part of each CDR3. The order of the fields is J gene, D gene, V gene, clone size, CDR3 DNA, CDR3 protein. The D gene is left open where the match is weak. Size tells how often a clone was seen (once, few, many) or the class of an expanded clone, and some rows leave it out.

J gene: TRBJ2-7; D gene: -; V gene: TRBV27; clone size: few; CDR3 DNA: TGTGCCAGCAGCAGGACGGCCGCCTACGAGCAGTACTTC; CDR3 protein: CASSRTAAYEQYF
J gene: TRBJ1-1; D gene: -; V gene: TRBV10-3; clone size: few; CDR3 DNA: TGTGCCATCAGTGAGTGGCAGGCCGGGGGAGCTTTCTTT; CDR3 protein: CAISEWQAGGAFF
J gene: TRBJ2-1; D gene: -; V gene: TRBV2; clone size: few; CDR3 DNA: TGTGCCAGCAGTGAGGGACCTGGGGCGAATGAGCAGTTCTTC; CDR3 protein: CASSEGPGANEQFF
J gene: TRBJ2-1; D gene: TRBD1; V gene: TRBV7-8; clone size: -; CDR3 DNA: TGTGCCAGCAGCTATACAGGGGCGGATGAGCAGTTCTTC; CDR3 protein: CASSYTGADEQFF
J gene: TRBJ2-3; D gene: -; V gene: TRBV2; clone size: few; CDR3 DNA: TGTGCCAGCGGGGTTAGTTACCCAGATACGCAGTATTTT; CDR3 protein: CASGVSYPDTQYF
J gene: TRBJ1-2; D gene: TRBD1; V gene: TRBV2; clone size: -; CDR3 DNA: TGTGCCAGCGCGGACAGGGCCTATGGCTACACCTTC; CDR3 protein: CASADRAYGYTF
J gene: TRBJ1-6; D gene: -; V gene: TRBV5-1; clone size: -; CDR3 DNA: TGCGCCAGCAGCTTGGGGAATGTAAATTCACCCCTCCACTTT; CDR3 protein: CASSLGNVNSPLHF
J gene: TRBJ2-7; D gene: -; V gene: TRBV2; clone size: -; CDR3 DNA: TGTGCCAGCAGTGAACTTTTGACGGGAAGCTCCTACGAGCAGTACTTC; CDR3 protein: CASSELLTGSSYEQYF
J gene: TRBJ2-1; D gene: TRBD2; V gene: TRBV10-3; clone size: -; CDR3 DNA: TGTGCCATCAGTGAGGCGGGGCGGGGGGCCGATAATGAGCAGTTCTTC; CDR3 protein: CAISEAGRGADNEQFF
J gene: TRBJ2-7; D gene: -; V gene: TRBV28; clone size: -; CDR3 DNA: TGTGCCAGCAGTTTAATAACACCCACCTACGAGCAGTACTTC; CDR3 protein: CASSLITPTYEQYF
J gene: TRBJ2-7; D gene: TRBD2; V gene: TRBV11-3; clone size: -; CDR3 DNA: TGTGCCAGCAGCTTAACTAGCGGGGCTTACGAGCAGTACTTC; CDR3 protein: CASSLTSGAYEQYF
J gene: TRBJ1-1; D gene: -; V gene: TRBV6-1; clone size: -; CDR3 DNA: TGTGCCAGCAGTGAAGTGAGTGACACTGAAGCTTTCTTT; CDR3 protein: CASSEVSDTEAFF
J gene: TRBJ2-7; D gene: TRBD2; V gene: TRBV27; clone size: medium-sized; CDR3 DNA: TGTGCCAGCAGTTCATCCTGGTTAGCGGGAACTTACGAGCAGTACTTC; CDR3 protein: CASSSSWLAGTYEQYF
J gene: TRBJ2-3; D gene: TRBD1; V gene: TRBV5-1; clone size: few; CDR3 DNA: TGCGCCAGCAGCTTCCTTGGGACAGGGACAGATACGCAGTATTTT; CDR3 protein: CASSFLGTGTDTQYF
J gene: TRBJ2-1; D gene: TRBD2; V gene: TRBV27; clone size: few; CDR3 DNA: TGTGCCAGCAGTTTAGCTAGCGGGATAAATGAGCAGTTCTTC; CDR3 protein: CASSLASGINEQFF
J gene: TRBJ2-7; D gene: -; V gene: TRBV4-1; clone size: medium-sized; CDR3 DNA: TGCGCCAGCAGCCAAGTTCGTAAGGAAGTGTACGAGCAGTACTTC; CDR3 protein: CASSQVRKEVYEQYF
J gene: TRBJ2-7; D gene: -; V gene: TRBV11-2; clone size: -; CDR3 DNA: TGTGCCAGGGAGTCACCGACTCAGGGGCGCGAGCAGTACTTC; CDR3 protein: CARESPTQGREQYF
J gene: TRBJ2-5; D gene: -; V gene: TRBV7-9; clone size: -; CDR3 DNA: TGTGCCAGCAGCTTAGACCCCACAGGGTATGAGGAGACCCAGTACTTC; CDR3 protein: CASSLDPTGYEETQYF
J gene: TRBJ1-2; D gene: -; V gene: TRBV27; clone size: -; CDR3 DNA: TGTGCCAGCAGTTTAACAGGCAAATCTCATGGCTACACCTTC; CDR3 protein: CASSLTGKSHGYTF
J gene: TRBJ1-1; D gene: -; V gene: TRBV19; clone size: medium-sized; CDR3 DNA: TGTGCCAGTAGTCGACACCATGAAGCTTTCTTT; CDR3 protein: CASSRHHEAFF
J gene: TRBJ2-5; D gene: -; V gene: TRBV7-9; clone size: -; CDR3 DNA: TGTGCCAGCAGCTTAGTGGGTAAGCAGACCCAGTACTTC; CDR3 protein: CASSLVGKQTQYF
J gene: TRBJ2-7; D gene: -; V gene: TRBV5-1; clone size: -; CDR3 DNA: TGCGCCGGCAGCTCATTTGGTCCAACAGGGTACGAGCAGTACTTC; CDR3 protein: CAGSSFGPTGYEQYF
J gene: TRBJ2-2; D gene: -; V gene: TRBV15; clone size: -; CDR3 DNA: TGTGCCACCAGCAGAGAGGCCGGGGAGCTGTTTTTT; CDR3 protein: CATSREAGELFF
J gene: TRBJ1-1; D gene: -; V gene: TRBV6-1; clone size: -; CDR3 DNA: TGTGCCAGCAGTTTACAGGGTCATACTGAAGCTTTCTTT; CDR3 protein: CASSLQGHTEAFF